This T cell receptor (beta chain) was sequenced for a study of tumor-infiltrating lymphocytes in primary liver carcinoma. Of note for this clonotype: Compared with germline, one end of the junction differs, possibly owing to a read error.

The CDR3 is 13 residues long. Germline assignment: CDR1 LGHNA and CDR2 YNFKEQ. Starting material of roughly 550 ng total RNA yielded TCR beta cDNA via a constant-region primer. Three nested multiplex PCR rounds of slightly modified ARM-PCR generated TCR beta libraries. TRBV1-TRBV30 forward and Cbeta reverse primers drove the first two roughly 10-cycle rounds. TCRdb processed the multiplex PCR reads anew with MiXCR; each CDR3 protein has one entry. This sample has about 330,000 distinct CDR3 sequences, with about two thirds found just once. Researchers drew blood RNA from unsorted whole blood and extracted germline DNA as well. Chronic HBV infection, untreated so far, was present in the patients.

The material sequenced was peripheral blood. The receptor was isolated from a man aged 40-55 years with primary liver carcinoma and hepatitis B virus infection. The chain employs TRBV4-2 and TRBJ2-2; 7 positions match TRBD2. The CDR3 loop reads CASSQDKGGGLFF. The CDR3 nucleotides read TGTGCCAGCAGCCAAGACAAGGGCGGGGGGCTGTTTTTT.